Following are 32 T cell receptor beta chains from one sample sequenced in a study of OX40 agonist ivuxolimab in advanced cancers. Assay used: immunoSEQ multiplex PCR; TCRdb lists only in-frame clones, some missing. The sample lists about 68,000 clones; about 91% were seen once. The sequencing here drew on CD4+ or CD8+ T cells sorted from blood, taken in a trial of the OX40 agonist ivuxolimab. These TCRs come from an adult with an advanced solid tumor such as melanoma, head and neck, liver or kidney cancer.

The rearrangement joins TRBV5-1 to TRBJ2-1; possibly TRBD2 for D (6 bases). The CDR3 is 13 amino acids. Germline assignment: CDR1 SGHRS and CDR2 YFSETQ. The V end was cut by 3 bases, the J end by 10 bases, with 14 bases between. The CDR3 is CASSSFSRDEQFF. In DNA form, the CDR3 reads TGCGCCAGCAGCTCCTTTTCGCGGGACGAGCAGTTCTTC.

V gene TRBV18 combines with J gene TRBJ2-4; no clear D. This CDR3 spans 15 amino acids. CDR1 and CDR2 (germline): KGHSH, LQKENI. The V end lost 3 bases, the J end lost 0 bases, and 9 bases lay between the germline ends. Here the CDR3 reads CASSPQEIAKNIQYF. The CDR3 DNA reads TGTGCCAGCTCACCCCAGGAAATAGCCAAAAACATTCAGTACTTC.

The CDR3 here is CASSFSEYYEQYF. The CDR3 coding sequence is TGTGCCAGCAGCTTCTCGGAATACTACGAGCAGTACTTC. The rearrangement links TRBV11-2 to TRBJ2-7; D is unclear. In germline, CDR1 is SGHAT, CDR2 FQNNGV. This CDR3 has 13 residues. The V end lost 3 bases, the J end lost 3 bases, and 9 bases lay between the germline ends.

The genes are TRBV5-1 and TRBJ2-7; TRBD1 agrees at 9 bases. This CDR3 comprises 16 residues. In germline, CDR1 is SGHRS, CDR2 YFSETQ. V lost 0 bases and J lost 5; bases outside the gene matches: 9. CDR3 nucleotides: TGCGCCAGCAGCTTGGGCTATTCCGGGACAGGGAACGAGCAGTACTTC. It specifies CASSLGYSGTGNEQYF.

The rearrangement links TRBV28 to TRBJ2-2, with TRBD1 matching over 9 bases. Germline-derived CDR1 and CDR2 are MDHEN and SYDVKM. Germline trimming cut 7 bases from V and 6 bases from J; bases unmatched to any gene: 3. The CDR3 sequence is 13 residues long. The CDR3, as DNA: TGTGCCAGCATCACAGGGGGCTCCGGGGAGCTGTTTTTT. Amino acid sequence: CASITGGSGELFF.

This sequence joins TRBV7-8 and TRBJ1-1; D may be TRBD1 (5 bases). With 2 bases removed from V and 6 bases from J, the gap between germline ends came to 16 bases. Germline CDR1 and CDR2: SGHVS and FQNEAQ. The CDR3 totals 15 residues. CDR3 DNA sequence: TGTGCCAGCAGCTTATATGGAGGGGTTGGTTCTGAAGCTTTCTTT. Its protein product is CASSLYGGVGSEAFF.

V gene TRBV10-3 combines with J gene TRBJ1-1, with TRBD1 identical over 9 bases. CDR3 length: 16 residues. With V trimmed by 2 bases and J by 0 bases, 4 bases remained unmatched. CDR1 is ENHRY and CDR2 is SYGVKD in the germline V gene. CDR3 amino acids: CAISERQGEMNTEAFF. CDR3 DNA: TGTGCCATCAGTGAGCGACAGGGGGAGATGAACACTGAAGCTTTCTTT.

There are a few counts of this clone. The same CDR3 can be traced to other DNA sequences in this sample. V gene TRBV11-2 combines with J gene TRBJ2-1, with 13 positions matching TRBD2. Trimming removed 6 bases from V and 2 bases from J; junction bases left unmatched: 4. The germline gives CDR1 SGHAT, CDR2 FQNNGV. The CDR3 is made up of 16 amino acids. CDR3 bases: TGTGCCAGCAGAAGGACTAGCGGGAGTACCTACAATGAGCAGTTCTTC. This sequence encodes CASRRTSGSTYNEQFF.

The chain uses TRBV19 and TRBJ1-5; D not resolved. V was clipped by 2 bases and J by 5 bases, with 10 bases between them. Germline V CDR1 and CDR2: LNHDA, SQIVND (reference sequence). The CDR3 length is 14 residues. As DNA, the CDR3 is TGTGCCAGTAGTATAAAAATCGGCGATCAGCCCCAGCATTTT. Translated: CASSIKIGDQPQHF.

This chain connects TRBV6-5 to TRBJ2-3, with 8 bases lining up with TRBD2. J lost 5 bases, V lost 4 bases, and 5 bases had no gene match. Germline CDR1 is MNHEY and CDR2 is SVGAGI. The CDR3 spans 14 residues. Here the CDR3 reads CASSWTSRIDTQYF. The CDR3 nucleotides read TGTGCCAGCAGTTGGACTAGCCGGATAGATACGCAGTATTTT.

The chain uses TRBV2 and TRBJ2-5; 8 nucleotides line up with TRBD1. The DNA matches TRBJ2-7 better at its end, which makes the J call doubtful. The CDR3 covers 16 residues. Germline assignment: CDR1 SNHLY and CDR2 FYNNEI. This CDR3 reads CASSERTGYWSYEQYF. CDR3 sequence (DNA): TGTGCCAGCAGTGAAAGGACAGGGTATTGGTCCTACGAGCAGTACTTC.

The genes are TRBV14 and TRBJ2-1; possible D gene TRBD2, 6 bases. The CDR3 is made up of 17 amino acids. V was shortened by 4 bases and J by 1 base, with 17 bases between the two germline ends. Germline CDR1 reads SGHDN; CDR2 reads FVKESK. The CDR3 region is CASSPPVGRESYNEQFF. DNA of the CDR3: TGTGCCAGCAGCCCTCCAGTCGGGAGAGAGTCCTACAATGAGCAGTTCTTC. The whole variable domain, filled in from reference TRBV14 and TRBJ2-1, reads EAGVTQFPSHSVIEKGQTVTLRCDPISGHDNLYWYRRVMGKEIKFLLHFVKESKQDESGMPNNRFLAERTGGTYSTLKVQPAELEDSGVYFCASSPPVGRESYNEQFFGPGTRLTVL.

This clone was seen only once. The CDR3 nucleotides are TGCGCCAGCATAGGCGAGACAGATACGCAGTATTTT. It encodes CASIGETDTQYF. J is TRBJ2-3 and V is TRBV10-2; D is uncertain. The V and J ends lost 7 bases and 3 bases respectively, with 8 bases between them. CDR1 is WSHSY, CDR2 SAAADI, per germline. This CDR3 is built from 12 residues.

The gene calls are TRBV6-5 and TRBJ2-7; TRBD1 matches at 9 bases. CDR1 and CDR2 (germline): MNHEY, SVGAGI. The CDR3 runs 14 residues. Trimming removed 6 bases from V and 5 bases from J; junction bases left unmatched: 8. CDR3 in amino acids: CASRGTGRKDEQYF. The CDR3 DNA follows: TGTGCCAGCAGAGGGACAGGGAGGAAGGACGAGCAGTACTTC.

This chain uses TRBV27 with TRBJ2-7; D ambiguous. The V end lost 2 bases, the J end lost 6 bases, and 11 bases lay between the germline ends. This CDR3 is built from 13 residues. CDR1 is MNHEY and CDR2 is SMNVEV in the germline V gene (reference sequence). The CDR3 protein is CASSLKRAGEQYF. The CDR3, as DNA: TGTGCCAGCAGTTTAAAAAGGGCCGGCGAGCAGTACTTC.

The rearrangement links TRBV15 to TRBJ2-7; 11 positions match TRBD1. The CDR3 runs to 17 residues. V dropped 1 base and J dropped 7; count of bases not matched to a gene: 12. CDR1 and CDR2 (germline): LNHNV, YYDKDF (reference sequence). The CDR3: CATSRALGTGGAQEQYF. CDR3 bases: TGTGCCACCAGCAGAGCCCTAGGGACAGGGGGGGCGCAAGAGCAGTACTTC.

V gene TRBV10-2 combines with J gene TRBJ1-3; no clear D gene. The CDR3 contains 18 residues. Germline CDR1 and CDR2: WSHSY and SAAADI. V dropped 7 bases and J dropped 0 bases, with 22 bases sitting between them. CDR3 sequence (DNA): TGCGCCAGCACCATGAGTAGCCCATGGACCCTCTCTGGAAACACCATATATTTT. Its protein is CASTMSSPWTLSGNTIYF.

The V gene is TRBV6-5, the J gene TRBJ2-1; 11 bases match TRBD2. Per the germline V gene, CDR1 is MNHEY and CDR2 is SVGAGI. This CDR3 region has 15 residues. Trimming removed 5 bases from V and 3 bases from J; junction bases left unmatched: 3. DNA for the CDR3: TGTGCCAGCAGTGTTAGCGGGGGGGGCTACAATGAGCAGTTCTTC. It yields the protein CASSVSGGGYNEQFF.

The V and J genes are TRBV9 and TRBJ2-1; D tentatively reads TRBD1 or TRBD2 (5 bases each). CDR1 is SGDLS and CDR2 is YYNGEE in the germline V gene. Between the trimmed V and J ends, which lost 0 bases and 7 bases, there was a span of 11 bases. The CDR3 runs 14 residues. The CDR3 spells CASSVAQEVNEQFF. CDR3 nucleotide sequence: TGTGCCAGCAGCGTAGCACAGGAGGTGAATGAGCAGTTCTTC.

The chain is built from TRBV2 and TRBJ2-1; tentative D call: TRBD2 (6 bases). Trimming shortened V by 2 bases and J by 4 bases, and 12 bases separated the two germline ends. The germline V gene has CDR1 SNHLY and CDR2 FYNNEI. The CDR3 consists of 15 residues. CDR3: CASSETGAPYNEQFF. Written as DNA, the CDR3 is TGTGCCAGCAGTGAAACGGGAGCGCCATACAATGAGCAGTTCTTC.

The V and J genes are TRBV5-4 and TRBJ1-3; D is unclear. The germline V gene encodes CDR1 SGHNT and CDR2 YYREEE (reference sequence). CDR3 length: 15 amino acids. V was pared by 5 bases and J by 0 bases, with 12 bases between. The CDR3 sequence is CASRARGGSGNTIYF. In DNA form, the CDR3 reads TGTGCCAGCAGGGCTCGGGGAGGCTCTGGAAACACCATATATTTT.

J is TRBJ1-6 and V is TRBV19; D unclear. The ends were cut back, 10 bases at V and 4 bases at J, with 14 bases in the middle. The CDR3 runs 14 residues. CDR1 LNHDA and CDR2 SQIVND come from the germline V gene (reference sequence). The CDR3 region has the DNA TGTGCCACCCGGGAGTCAACGTATAATTCACCCCTCCACTTT. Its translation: CATRESTYNSPLHF.

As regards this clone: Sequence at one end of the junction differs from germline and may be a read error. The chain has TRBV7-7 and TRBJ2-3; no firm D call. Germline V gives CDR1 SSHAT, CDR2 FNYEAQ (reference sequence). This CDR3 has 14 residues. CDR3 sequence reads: CASSTTAGTDTQYF. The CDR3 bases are TGTGCTAGCAGCACCACCGCCGGTACAGATACGCAGTATTTT.

CDR3 loop: CASSQRTSGTHRTDTQYF. The CDR3 nucleotides read TGTGCCAGCAGCCAACGGACTAGCGGGACCCACCGCACAGATACGCAGTATTTT. The chain combines TRBV14 with TRBJ2-3, with 12 bases lining up with TRBD2. From germline, CDR1 is SGHDN and CDR2 FVKESK. The CDR3 loop spans 18 amino acids. The J segment lost 1 base and the V segment lost 2 bases, leaving 7 bases of the junction unmatched.

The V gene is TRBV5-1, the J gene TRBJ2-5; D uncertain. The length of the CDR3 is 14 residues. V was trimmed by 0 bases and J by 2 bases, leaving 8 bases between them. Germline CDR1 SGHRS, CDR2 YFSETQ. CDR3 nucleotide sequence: TGCGCCAGCAGCTTGGGGGGTGTACAAGAGACCCAGTACTTC. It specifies CASSLGGVQETQYF.

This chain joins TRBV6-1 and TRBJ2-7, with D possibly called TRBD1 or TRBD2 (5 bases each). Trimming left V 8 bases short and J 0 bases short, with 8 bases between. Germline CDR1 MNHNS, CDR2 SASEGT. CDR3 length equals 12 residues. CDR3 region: CASFGASYEQYF. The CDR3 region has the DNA TGTGCCAGCTTCGGGGCCTCCTACGAGCAGTACTTC.

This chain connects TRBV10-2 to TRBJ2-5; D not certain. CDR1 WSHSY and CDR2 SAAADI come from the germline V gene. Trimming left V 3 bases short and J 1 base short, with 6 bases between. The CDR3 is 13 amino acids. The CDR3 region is CASSEHLQETQYF. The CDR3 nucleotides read TGCGCCAGCAGTGAACACCTCCAAGAGACCCAGTACTTC.

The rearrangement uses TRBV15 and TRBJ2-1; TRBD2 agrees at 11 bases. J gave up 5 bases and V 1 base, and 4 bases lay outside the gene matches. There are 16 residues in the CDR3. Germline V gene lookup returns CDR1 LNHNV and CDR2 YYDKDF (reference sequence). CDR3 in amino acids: CATSRGMGLADNEQFF. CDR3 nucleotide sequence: TGTGCCACCAGCAGAGGAATGGGACTAGCGGACAATGAGCAGTTCTTC.

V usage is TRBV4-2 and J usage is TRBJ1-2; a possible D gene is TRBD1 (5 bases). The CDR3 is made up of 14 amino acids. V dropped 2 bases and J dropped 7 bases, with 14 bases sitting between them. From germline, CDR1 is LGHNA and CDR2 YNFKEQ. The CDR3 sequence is CASSQTQGDRGYTF. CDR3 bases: TGTGCCAGCAGCCAAACCCAGGGCGATCGTGGCTACACCTTC.

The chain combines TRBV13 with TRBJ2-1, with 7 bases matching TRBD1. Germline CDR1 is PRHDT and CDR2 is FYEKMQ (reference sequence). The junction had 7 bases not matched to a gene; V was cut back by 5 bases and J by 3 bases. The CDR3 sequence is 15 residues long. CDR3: CASSQNRGFYNEQFF. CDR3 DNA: TGTGCCAGCAGCCAAAACAGGGGTTTCTACAATGAGCAGTTCTTC.

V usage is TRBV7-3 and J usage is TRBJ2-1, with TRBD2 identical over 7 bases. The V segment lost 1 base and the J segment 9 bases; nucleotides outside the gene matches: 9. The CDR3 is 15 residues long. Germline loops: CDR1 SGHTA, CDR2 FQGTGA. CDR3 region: CASSLMGTGGGEQFF. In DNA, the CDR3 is TGTGCCAGCAGCTTAATGGGAACGGGAGGCGGTGAGCAGTTCTTC.

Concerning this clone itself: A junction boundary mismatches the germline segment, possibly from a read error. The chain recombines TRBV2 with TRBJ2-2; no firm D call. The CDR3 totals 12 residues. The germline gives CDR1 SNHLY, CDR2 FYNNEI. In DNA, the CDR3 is TGTGCCAGCAGGGAAGACACCGGGGAGCTGTTTTTT. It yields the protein CASREDTGELFF.